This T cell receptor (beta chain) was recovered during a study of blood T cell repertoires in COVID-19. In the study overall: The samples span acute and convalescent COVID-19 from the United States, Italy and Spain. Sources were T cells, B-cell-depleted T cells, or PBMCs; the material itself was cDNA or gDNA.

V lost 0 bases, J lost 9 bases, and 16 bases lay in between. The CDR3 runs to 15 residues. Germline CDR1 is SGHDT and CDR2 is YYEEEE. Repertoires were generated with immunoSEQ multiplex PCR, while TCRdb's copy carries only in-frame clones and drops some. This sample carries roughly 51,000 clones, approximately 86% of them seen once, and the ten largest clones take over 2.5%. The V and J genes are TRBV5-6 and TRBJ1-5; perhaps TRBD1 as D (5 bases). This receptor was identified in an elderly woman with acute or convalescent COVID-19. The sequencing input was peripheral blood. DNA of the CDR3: TGTGCCAGCAGCTTGGCGGGGACGGGGGGGACGCCCCAGCATTTT. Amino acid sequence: CASSLAGTGGTPQHF.